This T cell receptor beta chain was recorded in a study of blood T cell repertoires in COVID-19. Study in general: Acute and convalescent COVID-19 samples came from the United States, Italy and Spain. From T cells, B-cell-depleted T cells, or PBMCs came the material, which was cDNA or gDNA.

Per the original methods: Nucleated cell counts were estimated from reference gene primer amplification. Method: immunoSEQ multiplex PCR; TCRdb's copy keeps in-frame clones and lacks some. That table is the source of V, J and clone size, and D and trimming were worked out from the DNA. This table holds roughly 670,000 clones, 90% found once. CDR3 length equals 16 residues. Germline CDR1 reads LGHNA; CDR2 reads YSLEER. The J segment lost 4 bases and the V segment lost 3 bases, leaving 9 bases of the junction unmatched. This receptor was taken from a young woman with acute or convalescent COVID-19. This chain joins TRBV4-3 and TRBJ2-1; 7 bases are shared with TRBD2. The specimen was peripheral blood. This CDR3 reads CASSQSFGGIYNEQFF. CDR3 nucleotide sequence: TGCGCCAGCAGCCAGAGTTTCGGGGGGATTTACAATGAGCAGTTCTTC.